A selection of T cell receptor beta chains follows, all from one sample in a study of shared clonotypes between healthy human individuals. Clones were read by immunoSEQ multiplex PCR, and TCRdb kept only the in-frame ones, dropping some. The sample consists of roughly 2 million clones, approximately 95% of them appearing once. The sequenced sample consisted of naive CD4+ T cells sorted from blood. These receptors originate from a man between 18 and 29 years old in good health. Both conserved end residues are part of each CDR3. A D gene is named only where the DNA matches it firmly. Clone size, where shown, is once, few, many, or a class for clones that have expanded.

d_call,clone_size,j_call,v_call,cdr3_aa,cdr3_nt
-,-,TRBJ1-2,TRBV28,CASSAPHGGYTF,TGTGCCAGCAGTGCCCCGCACGGAGGCTACACCTTC
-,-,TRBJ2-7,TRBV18,CASSPSQVDYYEQYF,TGTGCCAGCTCACCTTCCCAGGTGGACTACTACGAGCAGTACTTC
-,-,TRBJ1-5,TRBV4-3,CASSQDRAVSNQPQHF,TGCGCCAGCAGCCAAGACAGGGCGGTTAGCAATCAGCCCCAGCATTTT
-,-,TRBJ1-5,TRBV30,CAWSLQGSNQPQHF,TGTGCCTGGAGTCTTCAGGGAAGCAATCAGCCCCAGCATTTT
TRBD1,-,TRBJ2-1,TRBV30,CAWSVKQGGPGFEQFF,TGTGCCTGGAGTGTCAAACAGGGGGGCCCCGGGTTCGAGCAGTTCTTC
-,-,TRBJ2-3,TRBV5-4,CASSATGYTDTQYF,TGTGCCAGCAGCGCCACAGGGTACACAGATACGCAGTATTTT
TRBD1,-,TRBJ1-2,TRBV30,CAWGDRVNYGYTF,TGTGCCTGGGGGGACAGGGTGAACTATGGCTACACCTTC
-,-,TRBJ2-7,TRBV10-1,CASFNTDTYEQYF,TGCGCCAGCTTTAATACTGATACCTACGAGCAGTACTTC
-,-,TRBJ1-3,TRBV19,CASSIMGIGNTIYF,TGTGCCAGTAGTATTATGGGGATTGGAAACACCATATATTTT
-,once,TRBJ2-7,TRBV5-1,CASSNFDRTYEQYF,TGCGCCAGCAGCAACTTCGACAGGACCTACGAGCAGTACTTC
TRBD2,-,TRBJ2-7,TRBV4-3,CASSQELADPYEQYF,TGCGCCAGCAGCCAAGAACTAGCGGATCCGTACGAGCAGTACTTC
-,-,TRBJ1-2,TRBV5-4,CASRLLGGAGGYTF,TGTGCCAGCAGGTTGCTAGGGGGGGCTGGTGGCTACACCTTC
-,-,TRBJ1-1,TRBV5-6,CASRRTVYTEAFF,TGTGCCAGCAGACGGACAGTTTACACTGAAGCTTTCTTT
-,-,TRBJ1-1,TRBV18,CASSPSDTEAFF,TGTGCCAGCTCACCGTCAGACACTGAAGCTTTCTTT
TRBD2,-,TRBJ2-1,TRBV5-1,CASSRSGSTSGSNREQFF,TGCGCCAGCAGCCGATCTGGGTCGACTAGCGGGAGCAACCGTGAGCAGTTCTTC
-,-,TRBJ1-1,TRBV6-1,CASRDSGNTEAFF,TGTGCCAGCAGGGACAGTGGGAACACTGAAGCTTTCTTT
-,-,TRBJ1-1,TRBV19,CASSPSPQGSQEAFF,TGTGCCAGTTCCCCTTCCCCTCAGGGGAGCCAAGAAGCTTTCTTT
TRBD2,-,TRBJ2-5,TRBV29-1,CSVVLAGGPETQYF,TGCAGCGTTGTGCTAGCGGGAGGCCCAGAGACCCAGTACTTC
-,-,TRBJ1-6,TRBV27,CASSRQYSYNSPLHF,TGTGCCAGCAGTAGACAGTACTCCTATAATTCACCCCTCCACTTT
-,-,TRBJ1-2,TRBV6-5,CASSSLRYGYTF,TGTGCCAGCAGCAGCCTCCGCTATGGCTACACCTTC
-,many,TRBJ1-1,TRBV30,CAWSGRPSGEAFF,TGTGCCTGGAGTGGCAGGCCGTCTGGTGAAGCTTTCTTT
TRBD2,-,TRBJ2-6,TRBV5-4,CASSLEGGGISGANVLTF,TGTGCCAGCAGCTTGGAAGGCGGGGGGATCTCTGGGGCCAACGTCCTGACTTTC
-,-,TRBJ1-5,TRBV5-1,CASSLDPVSGPQHF,TGCGCCAGCAGCTTGGACCCAGTATCAGGGCCCCAGCATTTT
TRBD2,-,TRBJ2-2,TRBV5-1,CASFYAGTSGMTSGELFF,TGCGCCAGCTTTTACGCCGGGACTAGCGGGATGACGTCCGGGGAGCTGTTTTTT
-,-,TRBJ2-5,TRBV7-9,CASSLGDIQGETQYF,TGTGCCAGCAGCTTAGGGGACATCCAGGGAGAGACCCAGTACTTC
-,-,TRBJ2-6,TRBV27,CASRNIGGSGANVLTF,TGTGCCAGCAGAAACATCGGGGGCTCTGGGGCCAACGTCCTGACTTTC
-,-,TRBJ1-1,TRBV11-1,CASSVANPTEAFF,TGTGCCAGCAGCGTTGCCAACCCCACTGAAGCTTTCTTT
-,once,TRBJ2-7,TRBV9,CASSTTGIPYEQYF,TGTGCCAGCAGCACAACAGGGATCCCCTACGAGCAGTACTTC
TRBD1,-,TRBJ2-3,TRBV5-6,CASREYSRGQTTDTQYF,TGTGCCAGCAGAGAGTATTCAAGGGGGCAGACCACAGATACGCAGTATTTT
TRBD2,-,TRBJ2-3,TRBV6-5,CASRQLAGVTDTQYF,TGTGCCAGCAGACAACTAGCGGGGGTAACAGATACGCAGTATTTT
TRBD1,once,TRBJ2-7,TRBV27,CASSDPSGTAIYEQYF,TGTGCCAGCAGTGACCCCTCCGGGACAGCCATTTACGAGCAGTACTTC
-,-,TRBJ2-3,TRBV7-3,CASSLTYTSTDTQYF,TGTGCCAGCAGCTTAACGTACACTAGCACAGATACGCAGTATTTT
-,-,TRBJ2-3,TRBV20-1,CSAPIADTQYF,TGCAGTGCGCCCATAGCGGATACGCAGTATTTT
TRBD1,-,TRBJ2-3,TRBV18,CASSGQGGATQYF,TGTGCCAGCTCAGGACAGGGTGGGGCTACGCAGTATTTT
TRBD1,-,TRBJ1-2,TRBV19,CASSFSGTGGYYGYTF,TGTGCCAGTAGTTTCTCCGGGACAGGGGGATACTATGGCTACACCTTC
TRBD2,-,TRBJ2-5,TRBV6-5,CASRGGGETQYF,TGTGCCAGCAGAGGCGGGGGAGAGACCCAGTACTTC
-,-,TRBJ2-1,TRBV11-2,CASSSISDYNEQFF,TGTGCCAGCAGCTCCATTTCCGATTACAATGAGCAGTTCTTC
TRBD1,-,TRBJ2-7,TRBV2,CASRAGGEQYF,TGTGCCAGCAGGGCAGGGGGCGAGCAGTACTTC
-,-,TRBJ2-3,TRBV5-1,CASSWTRADTQYF,TGCGCCAGCAGCTGGACCAGGGCAGATACGCAGTATTTT
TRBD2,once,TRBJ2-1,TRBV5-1,CASSYLAGGGEQFF,TGCGCCAGCAGCTACCTAGCGGGGGGCGGTGAGCAGTTCTTC
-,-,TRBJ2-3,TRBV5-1,CASLLGGLGRDTQYF,TGCGCCAGCCTCTTGGGGGGATTGGGCAGAGATACGCAGTATTTT
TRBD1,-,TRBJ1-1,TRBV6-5,CASSSGQQNTEAFF,TGTGCCAGCAGTTCGGGACAGCAGAACACTGAAGCTTTCTTT
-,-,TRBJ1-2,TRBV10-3,CAISEPQERGGYTF,TGTGCCATCAGTGAGCCTCAGGAGAGGGGTGGCTACACCTTC
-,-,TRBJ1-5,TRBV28,CASSRDIWNQPQHF,TGTGCCAGCAGTCGGGACATCTGGAATCAGCCCCAGCATTTT
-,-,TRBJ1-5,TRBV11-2,CASSPQGGGSNQPQHF,TGTGCCAGCAGCCCACAGGGAGGGGGTAGCAATCAGCCCCAGCATTTT
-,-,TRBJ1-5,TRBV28,CASANRVQPQHF,TGTGCCAGCGCAAACAGGGTTCAGCCCCAGCATTTT
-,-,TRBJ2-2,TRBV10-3,CASGAEGFTGELFF,TGTGCCTCCGGGGCAGAGGGGTTCACCGGGGAGCTGTTTTTT
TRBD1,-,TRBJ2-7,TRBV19,CASSIAGGGSREQYF,TGTGCCAGTAGTATAGCAGGGGGCGGATCGCGCGAGCAGTACTTC
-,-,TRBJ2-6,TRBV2,CASSGVFGRNSGANVLTF,TGTGCCAGCAGTGGAGTGTTTGGACGTAACTCTGGGGCCAACGTCCTGACTTTC
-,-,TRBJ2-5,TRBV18,CASSQRGQETQYF,TGTGCCAGCTCACAAAGGGGGCAAGAGACCCAGTACTTC
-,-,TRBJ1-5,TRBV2,CASTMAGGQPQHF,TGTGCCAGCACCATGGCGGGGGGGCAGCCCCAGCATTTT
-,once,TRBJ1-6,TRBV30,CAWTPGPDDSPLHF,TGTGCCTGGACTCCGGGACCAGACGATTCACCCCTCCACTTT
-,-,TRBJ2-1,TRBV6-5,CASSYTGRVDEQFF,TGTGCCAGCAGTTACACCGGCAGGGTTGATGAGCAGTTCTTC
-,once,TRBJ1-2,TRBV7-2,CASRPLSWGYTF,TGTGCCAGCAGACCACTCAGCTGGGGCTACACCTTC
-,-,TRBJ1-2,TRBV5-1,CASSRNTNYGYTF,TGCGCCAGCAGCAGAAATACTAACTATGGCTACACCTTC
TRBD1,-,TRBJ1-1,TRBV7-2,CASSPQGAATEAFF,TGTGCCAGCAGCCCACAGGGGGCGGCCACTGAAGCTTTCTTT
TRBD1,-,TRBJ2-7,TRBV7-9,CASSLAEAGDRGSYEQYF,TGTGCCAGCAGCTTAGCGGAGGCGGGGGACAGGGGCTCCTACGAGCAGTACTTC
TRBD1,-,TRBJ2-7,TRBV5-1,CASNPTGSSYEQYF,TGCGCCAGCAACCCGACAGGGAGCTCCTACGAGCAGTACTTC
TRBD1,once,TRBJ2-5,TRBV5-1,CASSFVGTGKRETQYF,TGCGCCAGCAGCTTCGTCGGGACAGGGAAGCGAGAGACCCAGTACTTC